The 16 T cell receptor beta chains reported below all come from one sample, sequenced in a study of blood T cell repertoires in COVID-19. TCRdb's table, derived via immunoSEQ multiplex PCR, lists solely in-frame clones and lacks some. The profile shows roughly 300,000 clones, around 89% of them singletons. The sample was peripheral blood. These receptors came from a man aged 18 to 35 who had recovered from COVID-19.

The chain joins TRBV4-2 to TRBJ2-1; 15 nucleotides match TRBD2. CDR3 length equals 18 residues. V gave up 0 bases and J gave up 4 bases; unmatched junction bases: 4. Per germline, CDR1 LGHNA and CDR2 YNFKEQ. CDR3 protein: CASSQEGTSGGIYNEQFF. The CDR3 DNA is TGTGCCAGCAGCCAAGAAGGGACTAGCGGGGGGATTTACAATGAGCAGTTCTTC.

The chain is built from TRBV2 and TRBJ2-2; 10 bases fit TRBD1. V trimming: 4 bases; J trimming: 6 bases; junction bases outside the gene matches: 5. CDR3 length: 15 amino acids. Germline loops: CDR1 SNHLY, CDR2 FYNNEI. DNA for the CDR3: TGTGCCAGCAGTGGAGACAGGGGGCAGGCCGGGGAGCTGTTTTTT. As protein: CASSGDRGQAGELFF.

The chain combines TRBV5-4 with TRBJ2-1, with D possibly matching TRBD2 (7 bases). In germline, CDR1 is SGHNT, CDR2 YYREEE (reference sequence). This CDR3 spans 16 amino acids. Deletions cut 3 bases from V and 3 bases from J, with 16 bases between. The CDR3 loop is CASSSNQGRGYNEQFF. CDR3 nucleotides: TGTGCCAGCAGCTCAAATCAGGGGAGGGGCTACAATGAGCAGTTCTTC.

The genes are TRBV7-2 and TRBJ1-5, with 7 bases aligning to TRBD1. Germline CDR1 SGHTA, CDR2 FQGNSA. V shed 5 bases and J 3 bases; nucleotides not matched to a gene: 10. The CDR3 spans 16 residues. CDR3 sequence (DNA): TGTGCCAGCAGCCTAGACAGGGCAAATCACAATCAGCCCCAGCATTTT. This sequence encodes CASSLDRANHNQPQHF.

CDR3 coding DNA: TGTGCCAGCAGCCGGTTGTGGACAGGGGGAGAGACCCAGTACTTC. Its translation: CASSRLWTGGETQYF. This sequence joins TRBV3-1 (or the pseudogene TRBV3-2) and TRBJ2-5; 10 nucleotides match TRBD1. From germline, CDR1 is LGHDT and CDR2 YNNKEL (reference sequence). This CDR3 spans 15 amino acids. V lost 4 bases to trimming and J lost 4 bases; unmatched junction nucleotides: 6.

The chain carries TRBV19 and TRBJ2-3; TRBD2 agrees at 15 bases. V shed 3 bases, J shed 3 bases, and the junction held 4 bases outside the gene matches. The CDR3 covers 17 residues. Germline loops: CDR1 LNHDA, CDR2 SQIVND (reference sequence). The CDR3 protein is CASSIGGTSGRTDTQYF. In nucleotides, the CDR3 is TGTGCCAGTAGTATTGGGGGGACTAGCGGGAGGACAGATACGCAGTATTTT.

This chain links TRBV7-9 with TRBJ1-6; perhaps TRBD1 as D (5 bases). V dropped 5 bases and J dropped 9 bases, with 14 bases sitting between them. Germline V lookup: CDR1 SEHNR, CDR2 FQNEAQ (reference sequence). The CDR3 length is 14 residues. The CDR3 region is CASSTQQGASPLHF. The CDR3 coding sequence is TGTGCCAGCAGCACACAGCAAGGGGCTTCACCCCTCCACTTT.

This chain joins TRBV6-1 and TRBJ1-5; no clear D. This CDR3 spans 16 amino acids. CDR1 and CDR2 from the germline V gene are MNHNS and SASEGT. The V gene lost 1 base and the J gene lost 0 bases, with 10 bases spanning the gap. As DNA, the CDR3 is TGTGCCAGCAGTGAAGAAAGGAGTCATAGCAATCAGCCCCAGCATTTT. Its translation is CASSEERSHSNQPQHF.

The V call is TRBV18, the J call TRBJ1-1; 7 bases map to TRBD1. From germline, CDR1 is KGHSH and CDR2 LQKENI. J gave up 1 base and V 4 bases, and 3 bases lay outside the gene matches. The CDR3 has 14 amino acids. The CDR3 sequence: CASSLGTENTEAFF. As DNA, the CDR3 is TGTGCCAGCTCACTCGGGACAGAGAACACTGAAGCTTTCTTT.

The CDR3 nucleotides read TGTGCCAGCAGCGCGGGGGGGCCCGGAGAGACCCAGTACTTC. This gives the protein CASSAGGPGETQYF. V gene TRBV7-9 combines with J gene TRBJ2-5, with 9 nucleotides matching TRBD2. The CDR3 is 14 amino acids. Trimming at V came to 5 bases and at J to 4 bases, leaving 5 bases not matched to a gene. CDR1 SEHNR and CDR2 FQNEAQ come from the germline V gene (reference sequence).

The chain recombines TRBV6-5 with TRBJ1-1, with D possibly being TRBD1 (5 bases). The V gene's germline CDR1 is MNHEY and CDR2 SVGAGI. CDR3 size: 13 residues. V was shortened by 6 bases and J by 4 bases, with 12 bases between the two germline ends. The CDR3: CASSSGGGTEAFF. In DNA form, the CDR3 reads TGTGCCAGCAGCTCCGGGGGGGGCACTGAAGCTTTCTTT.

The rearrangement links TRBV2 to TRBJ1-5, with 9 bases that match TRBD1. This CDR3 contains 14 residues. V lost 7 bases, J lost 5 bases, and 6 bases stayed unmatched. Per the germline V gene, CDR1 is SNHLY and CDR2 is FYNNEI. This CDR3 is CASNIQGADQPQHF. The CDR3 DNA reads as TGTGCCAGCAATATACAGGGGGCAGATCAGCCCCAGCATTTT.

This sequence joins TRBV27 and TRBJ2-2; 8 bases line up with TRBD1. The CDR3 has 15 amino acids. J was trimmed by 5 bases and V by 5 bases; bases with no gene match: 7. Germline values: CDR1 MNHEY, CDR2 SMNVEV (reference sequence). The CDR3 DNA sequence: TGTGCCAGCAGTGTAACAGGGGGACGAACCGGGGAGCTGTTTTTT. It encodes CASSVTGGRTGELFF.

V usage is TRBV24-1 and J usage is TRBJ1-2, with a tentative D call TRBD1 (5 bases). The germline gives CDR1 KGHDR, CDR2 SFDVKD. Trimming took off 0 bases at V and 3 bases at J, with 10 bases between the two ends. The CDR3 length is 15 residues. CDR3: CATSDLLDSDYGYTF. The CDR3 DNA reads TGTGCCACCAGTGATTTGCTAGACAGTGACTATGGCTACACCTTC.

The chain employs TRBV30 and TRBJ1-1; tentative D call: TRBD1 (6 bases). V was trimmed by 3 bases and J by 0 bases, leaving 14 bases between them. The CDR3 has 15 amino acids. Germline CDR1 and CDR2: GTSNPN and SVGIG (reference sequence). CDR3 sequence: CAWRPFGGLNTEAFF. The CDR3, as DNA: TGTGCCTGGAGACCTTTTGGGGGCTTGAACACTGAAGCTTTCTTT.

The chain has TRBV6-1 and TRBJ2-1; D is possibly TRBD2 (5 bases). The CDR3 has 13 residues. The V end lost 2 bases, the J end lost 5 bases, and 7 bases lay between the germline ends. Looked up from germline, CDR1 is MNHNS and CDR2 is SASEGT. The CDR3 DNA reads as TGTGCCAGCAGTGAACACGGGGACAATGAGCAGTTCTTC. Its protein product is CASSEHGDNEQFF.